These 19 T cell receptor beta chains were sequenced from one sample in a study of blood T cell repertoires in COVID-19. Here immunoSEQ multiplex PCR was the method, and the copy in TCRdb shows in-frame clones only, minus some. The table has approximately 280,000 clones, around 83% seen once. The sequenced sample was PBMCs or T cells enriched from blood (not recorded which). These receptors all come from a man between 40 and 49 years old who had been exposed to COVID-19.

V gene TRBV10-3 combines with J gene TRBJ2-2; no reliable D call. Per germline, CDR1 ENHRY and CDR2 SYGVKD. This CDR3 is built from 15 residues. V lost 6 bases and J 4 bases, leaving 15 bases between the germline ends. CDR3 region: CAISQVGRSTGELFF. In DNA, the CDR3 is TGTGCCATCAGCCAGGTGGGCAGATCCACCGGGGAGCTGTTTTTT.

The chain combines TRBV15 with TRBJ2-1; TRBD2 aligns across 10 bases. CDR1 is LNHNV and CDR2 is YYDKDF in the germline V gene (reference sequence). The J segment lost 4 bases and the V segment lost 11 bases, leaving 8 bases of the junction unmatched. This CDR3 is built from 14 residues. CDR3 residues: CALRQAGGYNEQFF. CDR3 DNA: TGTGCCTTACGGCAAGCGGGAGGGTACAATGAGCAGTTCTTC.

This chain uses TRBV6-2 or TRBV6-3 with TRBJ2-7; TRBD2 agrees at 7 bases. CDR1 MNHEY and CDR2 SVGEGT come from the germline V gene. The CDR3 extends over 15 amino acids. V was clipped by 5 bases and J by 5 bases; unmatched bases: 12. The CDR3 loop reads CASSPISGRWHEQYF. DNA of the CDR3: TGTGCCAGCAGTCCCATTAGCGGGCGATGGCACGAGCAGTACTTC.

The rearrangement links TRBV10-3 to TRBJ1-4; D possibly corresponds to TRBD1 (5 bases). Germline V CDR1 and CDR2: ENHRY, SYGVKD. The ends were cut back, 11 bases at V and 5 bases at J, with 21 bases in the middle. The CDR3 totals 15 residues. The CDR3 reads CAHSMGQGENEKLFF. The DNA for the CDR3 is TGTGCCCACAGTATGGGGCAAGGAGAAAATGAAAAACTGTTTTTT.

V and J are TRBV7-2 and TRBJ1-2, with D perhaps matching TRBD1 (5 bases). Germline CDR1 reads SGHTA; CDR2 reads FQGNSA. CDR3 length equals 15 residues. V lost 1 base and J lost 5, with 14 bases in between. This CDR3 is CASSLVVREGYGYTF. The DNA for the CDR3 is TGTGCCAGCAGCTTAGTGGTCAGGGAAGGGTATGGCTACACCTTC.

The CDR3 sequence: CASSSPQLAGAGNEQFF. The CDR3 nucleotides read TGTGCCAGCAGTTCCCCGCAACTAGCGGGAGCGGGTAATGAGCAGTTCTTC. The rearrangement uses TRBV27 and TRBJ2-1; the match to TRBD2 covers 11 bases. The CDR3 loop spans 17 amino acids. After removal of 4 bases from V and 7 bases from J, the junction contained 12 bases not matched to a gene. The germline gives CDR1 MNHEY, CDR2 SMNVEV (reference sequence).

The chain combines TRBV3-1 (or the pseudogene TRBV3-2) with TRBJ1-1, with 9 bases fitting TRBD1. J lost 8 bases, V lost 5 bases, and 9 bases had no gene match. CDR1 and CDR2 from the germline V gene are LGHDT and YNNKEL (reference sequence). The CDR3 has 14 residues. For the CDR3, the DNA is TGTGCCAGCAGCGGAAGCACAGGGGGCGCGGAAGCTTTCTTT. This encodes CASSGSTGGAEAFF.

The rearrangement links TRBV27 to TRBJ1-2; D might be TRBD1 (5 bases). CDR1 and CDR2 (germline): MNHEY, SMNVEV (reference sequence). The germline V and J ends were trimmed by 5 bases and 2 bases, with 21 bases remaining between them. The CDR3 covers 17 residues. The CDR3 is CASSPYNQGIENYGYTF. DNA for the CDR3: TGTGCCAGCAGTCCATATAATCAGGGCATCGAAAACTATGGCTACACCTTC.

The chain's CDR3 is CASSEGGVRRETQYF. The CDR3 DNA is TGTGCCAGCAGTGAAGGTGGAGTACGGCGAGAGACCCAGTACTTC. The chain is built from TRBV25-1 and TRBJ2-5; no definite D call. Germline V gene sequence: CDR1 MGHDK, CDR2 SYGVNS. The CDR3 covers 15 residues. Trimming took 2 bases from V and 4 from J, leaving 14 bases between them.

The CDR3 sequence is CAWRVLGQKETQYF. The CDR3 DNA reads as TGTGCCTGGAGGGTGTTGGGACAGAAAGAGACCCAGTACTTC. The chain recombines TRBV30 with TRBJ2-5; 7 bases fit TRBD1. Germline V lookup: CDR1 GTSNPN, CDR2 SVGIG (reference sequence). The CDR3 consists of 14 residues. Germline trimming cut 3 bases from V and 3 bases from J; bases unmatched to any gene: 7.

The chain combines TRBV24-1 with TRBJ2-3; TRBD1 aligns across 9 bases. The CDR3 length is 15 residues. The germline V gene encodes CDR1 KGHDR and CDR2 SFDVKD. The J segment lost 6 bases and the V segment lost 4 bases, leaving 7 bases of the junction unmatched. CDR3: CATSEPGQGSDTQYF. The CDR3 bases are TGTGCCACCAGTGAACCGGGACAGGGCTCTGATACGCAGTATTTT.

V is TRBV6-6 and J is TRBJ1-5, with 7 bases aligning to TRBD1. The junction had 7 bases not matched to a gene; V was cut back by 6 bases and J by 2 bases. The CDR3 runs to 15 residues. CDR1 is MNHNY and CDR2 is SVGAGI in the germline V gene (reference sequence). The CDR3, as DNA: TGTGCCAGCAGCTCGCCAGGGGGTGGCAATCAGCCCCAGCATTTT. Translated: CASSSPGGGNQPQHF.

The rearrangement joins TRBV5-8 to TRBJ2-7; 10 nucleotides agree with TRBD2. The V and J ends lost 2 bases and 3 bases, in that order; junction bases with no gene match: 2. The CDR3 runs to 14 residues. Germline V gives CDR1 SGHTS, CDR2 YDEGEE. In DNA, the CDR3 is TGTGCCAGCAGCTTACTAGCGGGGAGCTACGAGCAGTACTTC. Encoded protein: CASSLLAGSYEQYF.

The J gene is TRBJ2-5, the V gene TRBV18; 7 nucleotides agree with TRBD1. Germline lookup yields CDR1 KGHSH and CDR2 LQKENI. Trimming removed 3 bases from V and 5 bases from J; junction bases left unmatched: 6. This CDR3 comprises 14 residues. Written as DNA, the CDR3 is TGTGCCAGCTCACCGGGACAGCCGGTTGAGACCCAGTACTTC. Its translation is CASSPGQPVETQYF.

V and J are TRBV2 and TRBJ1-1; TRBD1 is a possible D gene (6 bases). Trimming stripped 7 bases from V and 0 bases from J, with 12 bases between. CDR3 length: 14 residues. In germline, CDR1 is SNHLY, CDR2 FYNNEI. The CDR3 DNA reads TGTGCCAGCAATCGCCAGGGGTTGAACACTGAAGCTTTCTTT. Its protein is CASNRQGLNTEAFF. The variable domain in full, completed from reference TRBV2 and TRBJ1-1, reads EPEVTQTPSHQVTQMGQEVILRCVPISNHLYFYWYRQILGQKVEFLVSFYNNEISEKSEIFDDQFSVERPDGSNFTLKIRSTKLEDSAMYFCASNRQGLNTEAFFGQGTRLTVV.

In the case of this clone: The sample carries other DNA sequences with the same CDR3. The V gene is TRBV3-1 (or the pseudogene TRBV3-2), the J gene TRBJ2-1, with 9 bases lining up with TRBD2. With V trimmed by 1 base and J by 6 bases, 4 bases remained unmatched. The germline gives CDR1 LGHDT, CDR2 YNNKEL (reference sequence). The CDR3 is 15 amino acids. CDR3 region: CASSQGGTSRNEQFF. For the CDR3, the DNA is TGTGCCAGCAGCCAAGGGGGGACTAGCCGCAATGAGCAGTTCTTC.

The rearrangement links TRBV6-5 to TRBJ2-3; maybe TRBD1 (6 bases). CDR1 and CDR2 from the germline V gene are MNHEY and SVGAGI. The CDR3 runs 14 residues. With 6 bases removed from V and 4 bases from J, the gap between germline ends came to 14 bases. The CDR3 here is CASSLQGRSDTQYF. The CDR3 bases are TGTGCCAGCAGCTTACAGGGTCGGTCAGATACGCAGTATTTT.

The V and J genes are TRBV6-1 and TRBJ2-1; 12 nucleotides agree with TRBD2. The germline V gene encodes CDR1 MNHNS and CDR2 SASEGT. V trimming: 4 bases; J trimming: 4 bases; junction bases outside the gene matches: 14. CDR3 length: 19 amino acids. CDR3 sequence (DNA): TGTGCCAGCAGTGTGACTAGCGGGGGCACTTTGACCAGATACAATGAGCAGTTCTTC. It translates to CASSVTSGGTLTRYNEQFF.

V is TRBV30 and J is TRBJ2-1; the match to TRBD2 covers 8 bases. The CDR3 spans 16 residues. Germline CDR1 GTSNPN, CDR2 SVGIG (reference sequence). Trimming took 1 base from V and 6 from J; bases not matched to a gene: 11. For the CDR3, the DNA is TGTGCCTGGAGTGGGGGAGCGGGAGTCGCAGTCAATGAGCAGTTCTTC. Translation: CAWSGGAGVAVNEQFF.